These 28 T cell receptor beta chains share one sample of origin, sequenced in a study of blood T cell repertoires in COVID-19. Some clones are missing from TCRdb's copy, which holds only in-frame ones; the method was immunoSEQ multiplex PCR. The sample carries roughly 260,000 clones, roughly 85% recorded once. The specimen was PBMCs or T cells enriched from blood (not recorded which). The receptors here all came from a woman aged 40 to 50 who had been exposed to COVID-19.

The chain recombines TRBV28 with TRBJ2-7; 7 bases agree with TRBD2. CDR3 size: 17 residues. V trimming: 1 base; J trimming: 1 base; junction bases outside the gene matches: 10. Germline V gene lookup returns CDR1 MDHEN and CDR2 SYDVKM. The CDR3, as DNA: TGTGCCAGCAGTTTATCCCCGGGGGGAGTTGTTTCCTACGAGCAGTACTTC. This translates into CASSLSPGGVVSYEQYF. Full variable domain (rest looked up from reference TRBV28 and TRBJ2-7): DVKVTQSSRYLVKRTGEKVFLECVQDMDHENMFWYRQDPGLGLRLIYFSYDVKMKEKGDIPEGYSVSREKKERFSLILESASTNQTSMYLCASSLSPGGVVSYEQYFGPGTRLTVT.

The CDR3 DNA reads TGTGCCAGCAGTGCCCCGGGACTAGGGACAGATACGCAGTATTTT. Its translation is CASSAPGLGTDTQYF. V gene TRBV6-2 or TRBV6-3 combines with J gene TRBJ2-3, with 8 nucleotides matching TRBD2. This CDR3 is built from 15 residues. Germline V lookup: CDR1 MNHEY, CDR2 SVGEGT. V shed 5 bases and J 3 bases; nucleotides not matched to a gene: 7.

The V gene is TRBV12-3 or TRBV12-4, the J gene TRBJ1-4, with a weak D call TRBD1 (6 bases). V dropped 10 bases and J dropped 3 bases, with 12 bases sitting between them. The CDR3 contains 13 residues. The CDR3 spells CAIPTGANEKLFF. CDR3 bases: TGTGCCATACCGACAGGCGCTAATGAAAAACTGTTTTTT.

The chain couples TRBV29-1 to TRBJ2-5; D remains ambiguous. The CDR3 spans 14 residues. V was clipped by 3 bases and J by 2 bases, with 13 bases between them. The germline V gene encodes CDR1 SQVTM and CDR2 ANQGSEA. The chain's CDR3 is CSVEIRRSQETQYF. CDR3 nucleotides: TGCAGCGTTGAGATACGTCGGAGTCAAGAGACCCAGTACTTC.

This clone was seen a handful of times. The gene calls are TRBV5-5 and TRBJ1-3; D perhaps matches TRBD1 (5 bases). Germline CDR1 is SGHKS and CDR2 is YYEKEE (reference sequence). The CDR3 runs to 14 residues. Trimming left V 0 bases short and J 1 base short, with 5 bases between. CDR3 sequence reads: CASSLGQSGNTIYF. The CDR3 bases are TGTGCCAGCAGCTTGGGACAGTCTGGAAACACCATATATTTT.

The genes are TRBV2 and TRBJ1-5; 7 bases match TRBD1. This CDR3 is 14 amino acids long. V was pared by 6 bases and J by 2 bases, with 4 bases of the junction left unmatched. Germline CDR1 is SNHLY and CDR2 is FYNNEI. The DNA for the CDR3 is TGTGCCAGCAGGGAAACAGGGGGCAATCAGCCCCAGCATTTT. Protein: CASRETGGNQPQHF.

This chain joins TRBV6-5 and TRBJ1-4; 9 nucleotides agree with TRBD1. Germline CDR1 reads MNHEY; CDR2 reads SVGAGI. V lost 6 bases and J lost 8; bases outside the gene matches: 10. The CDR3 runs to 15 residues. The CDR3 sequence is CASSFGTGSNEKLFF. As DNA, the CDR3 is TGTGCCAGCAGCTTCGGGACAGGGTCGAACGAAAAACTGTTTTTT.

The chain combines TRBV3-1 (or the pseudogene TRBV3-2) with TRBJ2-5; tentatively, D is TRBD1 (5 bases). The CDR3 is made up of 13 amino acids. Germline V gene sequence: CDR1 LGHDT, CDR2 YNNKEL (reference sequence). Trimming took 1 base from V and 5 from J, leaving 8 bases between them. In nucleotides, the CDR3 is TGTGCCAGCAGCCAAGGACAGTGGGAGACCCAGTACTTC. Amino acids: CASSQGQWETQYF.

V and J are TRBV5-1 and TRBJ2-3, with 9 bases that match TRBD2. With V trimmed by 3 bases and J by 0 bases, 5 bases remained unmatched. CDR1 SGHRS and CDR2 YFSETQ come from the germline V gene. The CDR3 length is 16 residues. The CDR3 spells CASSSPTSGSTDTQYF. The CDR3 nucleotides are TGCGCCAGCAGCTCACCGACTAGCGGTAGCACAGATACGCAGTATTTT.

At least ten counts were recorded for this clone. Here the CDR3 reads CASSQNRGTNEKLFF. CDR3 bases: TGTGCCAGCAGCCAGAATAGGGGGACTAATGAAAAACTGTTTTTT. The rearrangement links TRBV7-9 to TRBJ1-4; tentatively, D is TRBD1 (6 bases). This CDR3 comprises 15 residues. Trimming took 5 bases from V and 2 from J, leaving 12 bases between them. Germline values: CDR1 SEHNR, CDR2 FQNEAQ (reference sequence).

This rearrangement joins TRBV3-1 (or the pseudogene TRBV3-2) to TRBJ2-1; 7 nucleotides agree with TRBD2. The germline gives CDR1 LGHDT, CDR2 YNNKEL (reference sequence). This CDR3 has 17 amino acids. Losses at the gene ends were 0 bases for V and 1 base for J; bases not matched to a gene: 6. In DNA form, the CDR3 reads TGTGCCAGCAGCCAAGATCCGGCTAGCGGTTCCTACAATGAGCAGTTCTTC. This codes for CASSQDPASGSYNEQFF.

The V and J genes are TRBV6-2 or TRBV6-3 and TRBJ2-2; no clear D gene. The CDR3 loop spans 15 amino acids. V lost 5 bases, J lost 3 bases, and 13 bases lay in between. Germline V lookup: CDR1 MNHEY, CDR2 SVGEGT. The CDR3 loop reads CASSTMANHTGELFF. The DNA of the CDR3 is TGTGCCAGCAGTACTATGGCGAACCACACCGGGGAGCTGTTTTTT.

The gene calls are TRBV11-3 and TRBJ2-5; D perhaps matches TRBD1 (6 bases). This CDR3 contains 14 residues. V dropped 6 bases and J dropped 2 bases, with 13 bases sitting between them. Germline values: CDR1 SGHNT, CDR2 YENEEA. The CDR3 sequence is CASSNTGKQETQYF. The CDR3 DNA sequence: TGTGCCAGCAGTAATACAGGGAAACAAGAGACCCAGTACTTC.

The V gene is TRBV7-9, the J gene TRBJ1-2; unclear D gene. Germline V gene data show CDR1 as SEHNR and CDR2 as FQNEAQ (reference sequence). Trimming cost V 1 base and J 5 bases, with 8 bases left between them. CDR3 size: 13 residues. The CDR3 sequence is CASSLDPGYGYTF. CDR3 nucleotide sequence: TGTGCCAGCAGCTTAGATCCGGGATATGGCTACACCTTC.

This clone showed up just once. The V call is TRBV7-2, the J call TRBJ1-2; the D gene is possibly TRBD1 (5 bases). V dropped 7 bases and J dropped 7 bases, with 19 bases sitting between them. This CDR3 has 14 amino acids. Germline V gene data show CDR1 as SGHTA and CDR2 as FQGNSA. In DNA, the CDR3 is TGTGCCAGCACCTCCGGGGGAGGGGAGGGTGGCTACACCTTC. Its translation is CASTSGGGEGGYTF.

The chain links TRBV3-1 (or the pseudogene TRBV3-2) to TRBJ1-5; unclear D gene. Per germline, CDR1 LGHDT and CDR2 YNNKEL (reference sequence). Trimming took off 0 bases at V and 3 bases at J, with 12 bases between the two ends. There are 16 residues in the CDR3. DNA for the CDR3: TGTGCCAGCAGCCAAGATCTGGCAGGTAACAATCAGCCCCAGCATTTT. Translating it yields CASSQDLAGNNQPQHF.

This clone has more than one count but fewer than ten. The rearrangement links TRBV18 to TRBJ1-4; 7 positions agree with TRBD1. Germline CDR1 and CDR2: KGHSH and LQKENI. V shed 2 bases, J shed 2 bases, and the junction held 5 bases outside the gene matches. This CDR3 has 16 residues. CDR3 in amino acids: CASSPGGTATNEKLFF. Written as DNA, the CDR3 is TGTGCCAGCTCACCAGGCGGGACAGCTACTAATGAAAAACTGTTTTTT.

J is TRBJ1-2 and V is TRBV3-1 (or the pseudogene TRBV3-2); D is undetermined. The CDR3 totals 13 residues. The V end lost 4 bases, the J end lost 7 bases, and 13 bases lay between the germline ends. Germline CDR1 and CDR2: LGHDT and YNNKEL (reference sequence). The CDR3 spells CASSLWEGAGYTF. CDR3 DNA: TGTGCCAGCAGCCTTTGGGAGGGAGCTGGCTACACCTTC.

This clone came up once. The J gene is TRBJ1-2, the V gene TRBV28, with a tentative D call TRBD1 (6 bases). Between the trimmed V and J ends, which lost 6 bases and 4 bases, there was a span of 12 bases. Germline-derived CDR1 and CDR2 are MDHEN and SYDVKM. The CDR3 consists of 13 residues. The CDR3 DNA is TGTGCCAGCAGCGACAGGAAGGCCTATGGCTACACCTTC. This gives the protein CASSDRKAYGYTF.

The chain recombines TRBV6-6 with TRBJ2-3; tentatively, D is TRBD2 (5 bases). V was shortened by 7 bases and J by 2 bases, with 13 bases between the two germline ends. Germline lookup yields CDR1 MNHNY and CDR2 SVGAGI (reference sequence). The CDR3 is 14 residues long. CDR3 sequence reads: CASTTQRFTDTQYF. CDR3 DNA sequence: TGTGCCAGCACCACCCAGCGGTTCACAGATACGCAGTATTTT.

The J gene is TRBJ1-3, the V gene TRBV5-1; D is undetermined. V shed 8 bases and J shed 4 bases, with 19 bases lying between them. CDR3 length: 15 amino acids. CDR1 is SGHRS and CDR2 is YFSETQ in the germline V gene. CDR3 amino acids: CASEVSPEAGNTIYF. The CDR3, as DNA: TGCGCCAGTGAAGTCTCCCCCGAGGCAGGAAACACCATATATTTT.

The rearrangement uses TRBV2 and TRBJ2-3; 10 bases fit TRBD1. Trimming cost V 7 bases and J 7 bases; bases outside gene matches: 17. The CDR3 contains 17 residues. Germline CDR1 SNHLY, CDR2 FYNNEI. This CDR3 is CASTEGRGQGSTYTQYF. The DNA of the CDR3 is TGTGCCAGCACCGAAGGAAGGGGACAGGGGAGCACGTATACGCAGTATTTT.

This sequence joins TRBV6-2 or TRBV6-3 and TRBJ2-1; 8 bases align to TRBD1. V shed 5 bases, J shed 2 bases, and the junction held 5 bases outside the gene matches. The CDR3 is 15 residues long. CDR1 and CDR2 from the germline V gene are MNHEY and SVGEGT. The CDR3 here is CASSRQGLAYNEQFF. In nucleotides, the CDR3 is TGTGCCAGCAGTCGACAGGGGTTAGCCTACAATGAGCAGTTCTTC.

The chain combines TRBV30 with TRBJ1-3, with 8 bases fitting TRBD1. CDR3 size: 16 residues. Germline CDR1 and CDR2: GTSNPN and SVGIG (reference sequence). With 4 bases clipped from V and 0 bases from J, the junction kept 8 bases outside the gene matches. The CDR3 DNA is TGTGCCTGGACCATTGGGACAGGTGACTCTGGAAACACCATATATTTT. Translation gives CAWTIGTGDSGNTIYF.

This clone was detected only once. The V call is TRBV24-1, the J call TRBJ1-1; D unresolved. V dropped 5 bases and J dropped 10 bases, with 13 bases sitting between them. The CDR3 length is 12 residues. Germline assignment: CDR1 KGHDR and CDR2 SFDVKD. The DNA for the CDR3 is TGTGCCACCAGTGGGGCCCATGATGCAGCTTTCTTT. Its translation is CATSGAHDAAFF.

CDR3 in amino acids: CASSEQPSLSGANVLTF. DNA for the CDR3: TGCGCCAGCAGTGAACAGCCATCCCTGTCTGGGGCCAACGTCCTGACTTTC. V and J are TRBV10-2 and TRBJ2-6, with D unclear. V was trimmed by 3 bases and J by 1 base, leaving 13 bases between them. Looked up from germline, CDR1 is WSHSY and CDR2 is SAAADI. CDR3 size: 17 residues.

The chain uses TRBV4-3 and TRBJ1-3; 8 bases are a match to TRBD1. The J segment lost 4 bases and the V segment lost 1 base, leaving 3 bases of the junction unmatched. The CDR3 is 15 amino acids. CDR1 is LGHNA, CDR2 YSLEER, per germline. CDR3 protein: CASSQGQGPGNTIYF. CDR3 DNA sequence: TGCGCCAGCAGCCAAGGACAGGGGCCGGGAAACACCATATATTTT.

This rearrangement joins TRBV6-5 to TRBJ2-7; 7 bases line up with TRBD1. V was clipped by 10 bases and J by 2 bases; unmatched bases: 11. The CDR3 has 14 amino acids. In germline, CDR1 is MNHEY, CDR2 SVGAGI. The CDR3 is CATDGEQGTYEQYF. In DNA, the CDR3 is TGTGCCACCGATGGGGAACAGGGGACCTACGAGCAGTACTTC.